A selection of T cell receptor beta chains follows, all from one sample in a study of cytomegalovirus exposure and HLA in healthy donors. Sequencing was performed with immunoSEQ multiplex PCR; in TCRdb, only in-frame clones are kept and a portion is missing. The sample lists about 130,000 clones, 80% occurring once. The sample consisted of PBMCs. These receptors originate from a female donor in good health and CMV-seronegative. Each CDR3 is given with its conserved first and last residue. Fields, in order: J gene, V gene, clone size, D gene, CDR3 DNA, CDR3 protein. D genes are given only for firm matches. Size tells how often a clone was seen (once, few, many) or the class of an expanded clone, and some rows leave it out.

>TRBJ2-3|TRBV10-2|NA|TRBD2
TGCGCCAGCAACCCCACTAGCGGGGGGGCCGGGAAGACAGATACGCAGTATTTT
CASNPTSGGAGKTDTQYF
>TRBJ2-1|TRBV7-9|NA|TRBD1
TGTGCCAGCAGCCTCGGGGACAGGGACGCCAATGAGCAGTTCTTC
CASSLGDRDANEQFF
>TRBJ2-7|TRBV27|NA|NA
TGTGCCACCCACAGGGAAGGTCGACTCGAGCAGTACTTC
CATHREGRLEQYF
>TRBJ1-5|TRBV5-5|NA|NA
TGTGCCAGCAGCTTGGTTCAGGTCAATCAGCCCCAGCATTTT
CASSLVQVNQPQHF
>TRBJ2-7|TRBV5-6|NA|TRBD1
TGTGCCAGCAGCGGGAACAGGGGTCTGTCCTACGAGCAGTACTTC
CASSGNRGLSYEQYF
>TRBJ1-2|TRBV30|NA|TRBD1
TGTGCCTGGAGTGGTCCGGCAAACAGGGGTAACGGCTACACCTTC
CAWSGPANRGNGYTF
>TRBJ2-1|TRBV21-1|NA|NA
TGTGCCAGCAGCTCCCCGGCGGGAGGCGATGAGCAGTTCTTC
CASSSPAGGDEQFF
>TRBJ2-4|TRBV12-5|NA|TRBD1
TGTGCTAGTGGTTTGGTTACGGTGGGTCAGGGGGCTGGGACCAAAAACAGTCAGTACTTC
CASGLVTVGQGAGTKNSQYF
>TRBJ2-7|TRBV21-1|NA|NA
TGTGCCAGCAGCGGAAAGGGGAAGGGGATCCCCCTCAAGCAGTACTTC
CASSGKGKGIPLKQYF
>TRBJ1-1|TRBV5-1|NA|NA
TGCGCCAGCAGCTTATCCATCCGGTCGGGGAACACTGAAGCTTTCTTT
CASSLSIRSGNTEAFF
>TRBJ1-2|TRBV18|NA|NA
TGTGCCAGCGCTCAGGGGAGTGACTATGGCTACACCTTC
CASAQGSDYGYTF
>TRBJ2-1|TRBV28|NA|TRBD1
TGTGCCAGCAGCTCAATAGGACAGGGAACAGGTGAGCAGTTCTTC
CASSSIGQGTGEQFF
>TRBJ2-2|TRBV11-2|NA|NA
TGTGCCAGCGGAGACAGGAACACCGGGGAGCTGTTTTTT
CASGDRNTGELFF
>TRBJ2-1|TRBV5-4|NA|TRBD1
TGTGCCAGCAGCTGGGACAGGCCAGGGGGGCATGAGCAGTTCTTC
CASSWDRPGGHEQFF
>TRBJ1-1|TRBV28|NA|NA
TGTGCCAGCAGTTTAGGGGGGTTCACTGAAGCTTTCTTT
CASSLGGFTEAFF
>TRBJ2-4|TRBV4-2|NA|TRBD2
TGTGCCAGCAGCCAGGCGTGGGGGGGGAAGGGAGCCAAAAACATTCAGTACTTC
CASSQAWGGKGAKNIQYF
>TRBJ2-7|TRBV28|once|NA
TGTGCCAGCAGTTTAACAAGAGAGCAGTACTTC
CASSLTREQYF